This TCR beta chain stems from a study of blood T cell repertoires in COVID-19. Study as a whole: Collection of acute and convalescent COVID-19 samples took place in the United States, Italy and Spain. PBMCs, B-cell-depleted T cells, or T cells provided the cDNA or gDNA that made up the material.

Germline CDR1 and CDR2: MNHEY and SVGEGT. The V and J ends lost 0 bases and 3 bases, in that order; junction bases with no gene match: 6. The CDR3 consists of 16 residues. The authors' processing: It was from reference gene primer amplification that nucleated cell counts were estimated. Profiled with immunoSEQ multiplex PCR; TCRdb holds only in-frame clones, not every one. Clonal size and the V and J genes are those of that table, whereas D and trimming came from the DNA. The sample contains approximately 180,000 clones, around 89% of which appear only once. The TCR sequence derives from a man between 35 and 55 years old with active or convalescent COVID-19. The sample taken for sequencing was peripheral blood. The chain carries TRBV6-2 or TRBV6-3 and TRBJ2-7, with 9 bases matching TRBD2. The CDR3 protein is CASSYSKERGDYEQYF. CDR3 coding DNA: TGTGCCAGCAGTTACTCAAAAGAGCGGGGGGACTACGAGCAGTACTTC.